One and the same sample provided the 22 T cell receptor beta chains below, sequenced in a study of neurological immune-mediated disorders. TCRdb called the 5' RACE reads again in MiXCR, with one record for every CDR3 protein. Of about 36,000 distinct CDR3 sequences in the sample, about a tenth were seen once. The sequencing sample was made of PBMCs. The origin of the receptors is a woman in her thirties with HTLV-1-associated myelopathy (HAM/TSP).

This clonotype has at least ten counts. The CDR3 DNA reads TGCAGTGCTAGCAGGGGACTAGCGGGGCGGGGTGAGCAGTTCTTC. Amino acid sequence: CSASRGLAGRGEQFF. J is TRBJ2-1 and V is TRBV20-1, with TRBD2 matching over 13 bases. This CDR3 is built from 15 residues. Per germline, CDR1 DFQATT and CDR2 SNEGSKA (reference sequence). V lost 3 bases to trimming and J lost 9 bases; unmatched junction nucleotides: 8.

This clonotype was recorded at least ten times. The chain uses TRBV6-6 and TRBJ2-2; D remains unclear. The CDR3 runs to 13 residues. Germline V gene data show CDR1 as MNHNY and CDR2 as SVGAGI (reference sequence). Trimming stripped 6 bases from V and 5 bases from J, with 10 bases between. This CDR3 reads CASSPTYTGELFF. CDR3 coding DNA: TGTGCCAGCAGCCCTACTTATACCGGGGAGCTGTTTTTT.

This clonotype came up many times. The DNA of the CDR3 is TGCAGTGCTAGATCAGGAAGACTGGGGGCTGAGCCCTACGAGCAGTACTTC. Its protein is CSARSGRLGAEPYEQYF. The rearrangement joins TRBV20-1 to TRBJ2-7; TRBD1 might be the D (6 bases). Germline V gene sequence: CDR1 DFQATT, CDR2 SNEGSKA (reference sequence). V lost 2 bases and J lost 2, with 22 bases in between. The length of the CDR3 is 17 residues.

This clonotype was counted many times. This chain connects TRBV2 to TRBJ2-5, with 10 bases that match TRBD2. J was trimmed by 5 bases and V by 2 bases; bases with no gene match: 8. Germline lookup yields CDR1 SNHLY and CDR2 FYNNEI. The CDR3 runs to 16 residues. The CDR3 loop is CASSERLAGVGETQYF. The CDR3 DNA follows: TGTGCCAGCAGTGAACGGCTAGCGGGGGTCGGGGAGACCCAGTACTTC. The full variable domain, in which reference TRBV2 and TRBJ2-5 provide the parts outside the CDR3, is EPEVTQTPSHQVTQMGQEVILRCVPISNHLYFYWYRQILGQKVEFLVSFYNNEISEKSEIFDDQFSVERPDGSNFTLKIRSTKLEDSAMYFCASSERLAGVGETQYFGPGTRLLVL.

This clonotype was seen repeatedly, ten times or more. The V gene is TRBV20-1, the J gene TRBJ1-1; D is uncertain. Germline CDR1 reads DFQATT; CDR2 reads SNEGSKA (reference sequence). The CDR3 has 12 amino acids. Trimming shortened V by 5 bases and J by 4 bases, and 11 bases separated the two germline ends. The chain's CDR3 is CSASLMATEAFF. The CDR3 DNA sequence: TGCAGTGCTTCCCTTATGGCCACTGAAGCTTTCTTT.

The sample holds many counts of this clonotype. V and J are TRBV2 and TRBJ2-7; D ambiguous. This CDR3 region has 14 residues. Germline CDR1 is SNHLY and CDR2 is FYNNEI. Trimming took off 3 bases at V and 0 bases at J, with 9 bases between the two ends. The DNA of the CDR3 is TGTGCCAGCAGTGACCCGACCCCCTCCTACGAGCAGTACTTC. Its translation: CASSDPTPSYEQYF.

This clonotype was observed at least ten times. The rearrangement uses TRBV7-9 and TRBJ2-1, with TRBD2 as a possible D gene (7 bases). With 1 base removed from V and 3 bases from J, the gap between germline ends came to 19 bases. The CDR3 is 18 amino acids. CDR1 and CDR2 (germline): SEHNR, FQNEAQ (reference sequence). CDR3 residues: CASSLVRLEGGGYNEQFF. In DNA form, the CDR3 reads TGTGCCAGCAGCTTAGTTCGGCTGGAGGGGGGGGGCTACAATGAGCAGTTCTTC.

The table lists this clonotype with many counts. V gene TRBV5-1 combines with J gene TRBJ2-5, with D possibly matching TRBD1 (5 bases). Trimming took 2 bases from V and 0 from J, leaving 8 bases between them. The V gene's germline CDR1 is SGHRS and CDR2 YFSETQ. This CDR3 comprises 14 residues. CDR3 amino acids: CASSFGQNQETQYF. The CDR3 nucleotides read TGCGCCAGCAGCTTCGGACAAAACCAAGAGACCCAGTACTTC. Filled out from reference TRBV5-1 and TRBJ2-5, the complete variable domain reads KAGVTQTPRYLIKTRGQQVTLSCSPISGHRSVSWYQQTPGQGLQFLFEYFSETQRNKGNFPGRFSGRQFSNSRSEMNVSTLELGDSALYLCASSFGQNQETQYFGPGTRLLVL.

CDR3 amino acids: CASSQDRAGNTIYF. As DNA, the CDR3 is TGCGCCAGCAGTCAGGACAGGGCTGGAAACACCATATATTTT. This chain connects TRBV5-1 to TRBJ1-3; 8 positions match TRBD1. From germline, CDR1 is SGHRS and CDR2 YFSETQ. The CDR3 is made up of 14 amino acids. Trimming at V came to 5 bases and at J to 2 bases, leaving 3 bases not matched to a gene.

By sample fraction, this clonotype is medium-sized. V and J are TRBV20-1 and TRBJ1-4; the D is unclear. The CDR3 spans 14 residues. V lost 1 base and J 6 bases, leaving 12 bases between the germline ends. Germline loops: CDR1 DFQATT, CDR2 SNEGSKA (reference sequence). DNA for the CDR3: TGCAGTGCTAGAGCGGGCCTAGCCCATGAAAAACTGTTTTTT. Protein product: CSARAGLAHEKLFF.

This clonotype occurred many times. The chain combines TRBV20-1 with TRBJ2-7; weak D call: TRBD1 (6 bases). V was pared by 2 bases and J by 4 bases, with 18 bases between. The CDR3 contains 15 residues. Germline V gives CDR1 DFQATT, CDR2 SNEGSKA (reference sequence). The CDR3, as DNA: TGCAGTGCTAGAAGCCACCGGGGACATCATTACGAGCAGTACTTC. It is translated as CSARSHRGHHYEQYF.

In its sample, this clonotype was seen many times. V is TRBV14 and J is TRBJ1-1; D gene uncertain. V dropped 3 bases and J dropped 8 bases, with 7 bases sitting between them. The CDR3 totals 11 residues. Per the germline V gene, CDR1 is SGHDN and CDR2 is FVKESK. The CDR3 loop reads CASSHIREAFF. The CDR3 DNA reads TGTGCCAGCAGCCATATAAGGGAAGCTTTCTTT. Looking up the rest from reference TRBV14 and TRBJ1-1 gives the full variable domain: EAGVTQFPSHSVIEKGQTVTLRCDPISGHDNLYWYRRVMGKEIKFLLHFVKESKQDESGMPNNRFLAERTGGTYSTLKVQPAELEDSGVYFCASSHIREAFFGQGTRLTVV.

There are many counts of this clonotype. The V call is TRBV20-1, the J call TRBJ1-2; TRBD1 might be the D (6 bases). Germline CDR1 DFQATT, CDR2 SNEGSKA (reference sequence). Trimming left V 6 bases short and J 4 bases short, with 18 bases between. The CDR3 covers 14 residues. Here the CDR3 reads CSAPNLQGTYGYTF. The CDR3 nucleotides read TGCAGTGCACCTAACCTACAGGGAACCTATGGCTACACCTTC.

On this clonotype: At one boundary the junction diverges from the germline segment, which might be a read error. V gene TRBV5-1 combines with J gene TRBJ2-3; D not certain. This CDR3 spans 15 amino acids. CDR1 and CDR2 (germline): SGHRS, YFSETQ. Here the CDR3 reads CASSSAWARTDTQYF. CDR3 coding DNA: TGTGCCAGCAGCTCGGCATGGGCCCGCACAGATACGCAGTATTTT.

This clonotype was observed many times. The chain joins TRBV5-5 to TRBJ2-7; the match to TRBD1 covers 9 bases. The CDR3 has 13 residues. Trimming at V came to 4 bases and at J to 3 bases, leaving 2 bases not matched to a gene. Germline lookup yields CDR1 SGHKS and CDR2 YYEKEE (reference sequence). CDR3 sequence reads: CASSKGQGYEQYF. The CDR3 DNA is TGTGCCAGCAGCAAGGGACAGGGCTACGAGCAGTACTTC.

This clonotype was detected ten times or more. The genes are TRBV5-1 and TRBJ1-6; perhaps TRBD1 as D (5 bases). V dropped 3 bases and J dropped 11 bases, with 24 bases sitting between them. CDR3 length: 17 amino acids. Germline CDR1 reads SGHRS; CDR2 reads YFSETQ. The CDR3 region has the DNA TGCGCCAGCAGCTACTCACCGGGACCCCGGGGGACGGCACCCCTCCACTTT. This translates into CASSYSPGPRGTAPLHF.

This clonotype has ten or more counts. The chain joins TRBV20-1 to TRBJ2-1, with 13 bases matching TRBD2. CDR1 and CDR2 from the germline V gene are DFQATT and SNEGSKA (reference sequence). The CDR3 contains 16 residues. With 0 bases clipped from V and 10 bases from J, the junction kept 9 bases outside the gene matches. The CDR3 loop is CSARDDTSGGAWEQFF. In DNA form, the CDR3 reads TGCAGTGCTAGAGACGACACTAGCGGGGGGGCCTGGGAGCAGTTCTTC.

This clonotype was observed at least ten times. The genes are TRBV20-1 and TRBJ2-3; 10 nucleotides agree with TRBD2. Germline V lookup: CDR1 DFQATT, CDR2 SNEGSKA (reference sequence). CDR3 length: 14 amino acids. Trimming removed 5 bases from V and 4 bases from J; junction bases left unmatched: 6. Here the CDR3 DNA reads TGCAGTGCTCCAGCGGGGGGGGGGGCAGATACGCAGTATTTT. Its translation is CSAPAGGGADTQYF.

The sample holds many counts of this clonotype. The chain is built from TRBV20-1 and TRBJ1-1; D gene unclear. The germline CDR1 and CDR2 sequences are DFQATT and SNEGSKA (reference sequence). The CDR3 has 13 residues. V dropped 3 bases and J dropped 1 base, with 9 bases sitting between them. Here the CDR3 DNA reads TGCAGTGCTAGGGTCCCCGGGAACACTGAAGCTTTCTTT. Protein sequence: CSARVPGNTEAFF.

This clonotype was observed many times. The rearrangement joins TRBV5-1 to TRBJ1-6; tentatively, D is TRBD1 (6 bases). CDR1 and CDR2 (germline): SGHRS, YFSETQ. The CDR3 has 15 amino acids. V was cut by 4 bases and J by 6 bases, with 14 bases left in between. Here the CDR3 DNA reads TGCGCCAGCAGCCTTGACACAGGGCTTAATTCACCCCTCCACTTT. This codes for CASSLDTGLNSPLHF.

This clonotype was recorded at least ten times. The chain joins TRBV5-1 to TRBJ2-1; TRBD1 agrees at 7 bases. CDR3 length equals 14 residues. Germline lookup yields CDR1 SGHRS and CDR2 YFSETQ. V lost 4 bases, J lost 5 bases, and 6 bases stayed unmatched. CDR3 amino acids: CASSNPDRNNEQFF. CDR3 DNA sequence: TGCGCCAGCAGCAACCCGGACAGGAACAATGAGCAGTTCTTC.

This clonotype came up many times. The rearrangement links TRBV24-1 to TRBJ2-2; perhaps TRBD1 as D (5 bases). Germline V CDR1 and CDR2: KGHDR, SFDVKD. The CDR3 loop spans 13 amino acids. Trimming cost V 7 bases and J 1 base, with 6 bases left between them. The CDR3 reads CATRQGNTGELFF. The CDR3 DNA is TGTGCCACCAGGCAGGGGAACACCGGGGAGCTGTTTTTT.